This TCR beta chain came from a study of T cell repertoires in cytomegalovirus infection. Overall study context: The study used recently identified HLA-C-restricted and well-studied HLA-B-restricted CMV epitopes. Matching HLA type, along with CMV infection, was indicated by public TCR beta signatures.

One entry per CDR3 protein, called by TCRdb with MiXCR from the reads. The sample yields some 920,000 distinct CDR3 sequences, roughly 30% seen once. This CDR3 spans 14 amino acids. Trimming shortened V by 6 bases and J by 5 bases, and 15 bases separated the two germline ends. Notes on this clonotype: Its antigen is not identified.

Study outcomes and limitations: In two of eight donors, the top clonotype was HLA-C-restricted CMV-specific. The cumulative frequency of public TCR beta families distinguished individuals who carried CMV together with the relevant HLA.

The receptor comes from a human donor in good health (CMV status not recorded). Some clones in this sample may be carry-over from other donors' samples. Sequences were derived from cultured CD8+ T cells from PBMCs, sampled from culture after CMV antigen stimulation. This chain links TRBV12-3 or TRBV12-4 with TRBJ2-3; D is unclear. The CDR3 DNA reads as TGTGCCAGCAGCCTTTCACCCCAGCGAGATACGCAGTATTTT. Translated, it gives CASSLSPQRDTQYF.